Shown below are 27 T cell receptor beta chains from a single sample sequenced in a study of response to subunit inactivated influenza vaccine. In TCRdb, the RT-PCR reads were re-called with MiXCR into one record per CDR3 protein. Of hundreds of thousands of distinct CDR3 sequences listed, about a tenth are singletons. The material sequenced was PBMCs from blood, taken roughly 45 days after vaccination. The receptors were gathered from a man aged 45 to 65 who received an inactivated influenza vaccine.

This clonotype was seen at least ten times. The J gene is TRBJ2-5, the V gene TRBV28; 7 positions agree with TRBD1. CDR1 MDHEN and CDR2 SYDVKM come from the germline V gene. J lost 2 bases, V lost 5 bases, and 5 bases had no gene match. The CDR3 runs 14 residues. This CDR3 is CASSPWDSQETQYF. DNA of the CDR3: TGTGCCAGCAGTCCATGGGACAGTCAAGAGACCCAGTACTTC.

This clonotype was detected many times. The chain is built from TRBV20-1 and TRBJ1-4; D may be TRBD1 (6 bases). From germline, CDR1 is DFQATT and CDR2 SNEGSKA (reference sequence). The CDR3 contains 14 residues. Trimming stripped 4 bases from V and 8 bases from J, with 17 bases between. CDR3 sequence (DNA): TGCAGTGCTAAAGGAGGGGGGGCGCGCGAAAAACTGTTTTTT. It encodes CSAKGGGAREKLFF.

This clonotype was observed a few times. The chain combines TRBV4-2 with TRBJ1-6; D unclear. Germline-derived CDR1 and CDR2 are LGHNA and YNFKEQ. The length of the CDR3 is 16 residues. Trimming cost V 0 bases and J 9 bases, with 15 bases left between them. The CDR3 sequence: CASSQDRATYPSPLHF. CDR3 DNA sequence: TGTGCCAGCAGCCAAGATCGAGCGACGTACCCTTCACCCCTCCACTTT.

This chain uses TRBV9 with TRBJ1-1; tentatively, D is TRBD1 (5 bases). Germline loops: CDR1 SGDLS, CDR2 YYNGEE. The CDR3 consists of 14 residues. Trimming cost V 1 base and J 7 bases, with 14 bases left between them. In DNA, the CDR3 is TGTGCCAGCAGCGTATGGCTTGGTGGGGGTGAAGCTTTCTTT. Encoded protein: CASSVWLGGGEAFF.

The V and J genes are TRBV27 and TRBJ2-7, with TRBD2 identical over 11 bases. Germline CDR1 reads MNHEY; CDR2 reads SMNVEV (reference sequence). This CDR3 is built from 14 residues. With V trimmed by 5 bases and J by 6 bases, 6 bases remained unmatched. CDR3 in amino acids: CASSRGTSGSEQYF. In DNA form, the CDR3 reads TGTGCCAGCAGTAGGGGAACTAGCGGGAGCGAGCAGTACTTC.

CDR3 sequence (DNA): TGTGCCAGCAGTTACGACAGGGCTTCCTACGAGCAGTACTTC. Its translation: CASSYDRASYEQYF. The chain couples TRBV6-5 to TRBJ2-7, with 7 bases that match TRBD1. There are 14 residues in the CDR3. Trimming took 2 bases from V and 1 from J; bases not matched to a gene: 2. Germline CDR1 and CDR2: MNHEY and SVGAGI.

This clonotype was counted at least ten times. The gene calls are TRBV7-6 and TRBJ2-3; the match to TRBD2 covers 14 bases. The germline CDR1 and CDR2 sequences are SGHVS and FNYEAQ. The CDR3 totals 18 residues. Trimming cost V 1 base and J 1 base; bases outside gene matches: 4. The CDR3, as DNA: TGTGCCAGCAGCTTAGTGGGGGGACTAGCGGGAGGCACAGATACGCAGTATTTT. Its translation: CASSLVGGLAGGTDTQYF.

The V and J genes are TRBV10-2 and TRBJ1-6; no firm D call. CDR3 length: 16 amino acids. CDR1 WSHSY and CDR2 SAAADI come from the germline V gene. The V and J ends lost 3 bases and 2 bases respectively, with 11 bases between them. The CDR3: CASSERAAAYNSPLHF. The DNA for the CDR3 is TGCGCCAGCAGTGAAAGGGCAGCCGCCTATAATTCACCCCTCCACTTT.

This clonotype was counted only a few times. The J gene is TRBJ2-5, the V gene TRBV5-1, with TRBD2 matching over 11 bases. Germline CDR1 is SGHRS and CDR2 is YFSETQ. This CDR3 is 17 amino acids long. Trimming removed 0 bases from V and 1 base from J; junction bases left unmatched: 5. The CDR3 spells CASSLVGLAAAQETQYF. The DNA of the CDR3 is TGCGCCAGCAGCTTGGTGGGACTAGCGGCAGCCCAAGAGACCCAGTACTTC.

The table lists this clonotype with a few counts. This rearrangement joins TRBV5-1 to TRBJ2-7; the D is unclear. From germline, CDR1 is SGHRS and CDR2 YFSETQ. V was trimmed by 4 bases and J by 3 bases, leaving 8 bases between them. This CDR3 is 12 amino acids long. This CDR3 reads CASSVSDYEQYF. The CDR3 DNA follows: TGCGCCAGCAGCGTGAGTGACTACGAGCAGTACTTC.

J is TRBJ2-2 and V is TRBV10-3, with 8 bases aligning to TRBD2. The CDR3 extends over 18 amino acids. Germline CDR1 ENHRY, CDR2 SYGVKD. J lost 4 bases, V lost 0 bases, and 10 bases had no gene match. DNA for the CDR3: TGTGCCATCAGTGAGTCGTTTCCGGGAGGGCCTGGCACCGGGGAGCTGTTTTTT. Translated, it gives CAISESFPGGPGTGELFF.

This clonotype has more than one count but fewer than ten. The chain's CDR3 is CASSPGPTLRYTF. CDR3 in DNA: TGTGCCAGCAGCCCAGGACCAACCCTACGCTACACCTTC. This rearrangement joins TRBV11-2 to TRBJ1-2; no firm D call. The V end lost 5 bases, the J end lost 9 bases, and 16 bases lay between the germline ends. The CDR3 covers 13 residues. Germline V gene sequence: CDR1 SGHAT, CDR2 FQNNGV.

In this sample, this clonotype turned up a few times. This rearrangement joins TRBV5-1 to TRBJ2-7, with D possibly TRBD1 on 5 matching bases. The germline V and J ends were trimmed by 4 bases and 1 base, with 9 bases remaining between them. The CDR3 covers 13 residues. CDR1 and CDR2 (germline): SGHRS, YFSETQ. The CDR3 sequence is CASSQDNSYEQYF. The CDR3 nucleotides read TGCGCCAGCAGCCAGGACAATTCCTACGAGCAGTACTTC. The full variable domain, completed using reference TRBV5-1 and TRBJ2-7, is KAGVTQTPRYLIKTRGQQVTLSCSPISGHRSVSWYQQTPGQGLQFLFEYFSETQRNKGNFPGRFSGRQFSNSRSEMNVSTLELGDSALYLCASSQDNSYEQYFGPGTRLTVT.

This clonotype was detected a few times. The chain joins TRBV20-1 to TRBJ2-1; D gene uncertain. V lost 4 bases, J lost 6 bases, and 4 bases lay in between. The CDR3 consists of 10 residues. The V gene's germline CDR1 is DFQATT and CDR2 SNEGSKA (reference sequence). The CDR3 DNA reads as TGCAGTGCTATCACCAATGAGCAGTTCTTC. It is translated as CSAITNEQFF.

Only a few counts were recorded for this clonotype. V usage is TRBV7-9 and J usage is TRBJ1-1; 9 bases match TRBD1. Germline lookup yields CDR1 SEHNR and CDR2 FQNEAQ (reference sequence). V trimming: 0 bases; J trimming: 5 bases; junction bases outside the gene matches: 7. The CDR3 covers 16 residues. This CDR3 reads CASSLASGQGRTEAFF. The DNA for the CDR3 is TGTGCCAGCAGCTTAGCGTCCGGACAGGGGAGGACTGAAGCTTTCTTT.

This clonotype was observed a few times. The CDR3 here is CASSFGQGWLNTEAFF. The CDR3 DNA sequence: TGTGCCAGCAGTTTCGGACAGGGTTGGTTGAACACTGAAGCTTTCTTT. The V gene is TRBV12-3 or TRBV12-4, the J gene TRBJ1-1; TRBD1 matches at 8 bases. J lost 0 bases, V lost 3 bases, and 6 bases had no gene match. The CDR3 contains 16 residues.

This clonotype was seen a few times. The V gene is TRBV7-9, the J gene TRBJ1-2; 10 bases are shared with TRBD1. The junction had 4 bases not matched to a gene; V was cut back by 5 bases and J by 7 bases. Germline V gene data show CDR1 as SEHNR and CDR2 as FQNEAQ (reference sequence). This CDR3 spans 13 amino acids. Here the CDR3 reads CASSIRTGGGYTF. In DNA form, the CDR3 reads TGTGCCAGCAGCATCAGGACAGGGGGTGGCTACACCTTC.

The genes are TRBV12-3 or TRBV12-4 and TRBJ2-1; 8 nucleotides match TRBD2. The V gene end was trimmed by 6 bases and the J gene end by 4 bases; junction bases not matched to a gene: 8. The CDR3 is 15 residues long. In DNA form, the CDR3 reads TGTGCCAGCAGGCCGCGGGGGGCCGGTTACAATGAGCAGTTCTTC. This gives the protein CASRPRGAGYNEQFF.

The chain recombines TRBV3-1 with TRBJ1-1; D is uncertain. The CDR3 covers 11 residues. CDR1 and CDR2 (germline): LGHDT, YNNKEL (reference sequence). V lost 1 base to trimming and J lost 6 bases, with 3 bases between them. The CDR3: CASSQAAEAFF. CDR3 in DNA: TGTGCCAGCAGCCAAGCCGCTGAAGCTTTCTTT.

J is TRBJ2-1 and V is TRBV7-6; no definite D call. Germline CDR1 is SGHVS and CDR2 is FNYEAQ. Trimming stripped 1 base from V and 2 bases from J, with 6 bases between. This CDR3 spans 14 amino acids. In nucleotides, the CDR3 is TGTGCCAGCAGCTTAGAATTGACCTACAATGAGCAGTTCTTC. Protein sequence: CASSLELTYNEQFF.

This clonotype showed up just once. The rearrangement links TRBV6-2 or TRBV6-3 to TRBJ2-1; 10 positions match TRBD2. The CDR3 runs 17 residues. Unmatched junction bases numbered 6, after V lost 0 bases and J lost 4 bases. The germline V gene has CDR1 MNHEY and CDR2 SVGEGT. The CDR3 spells CASSYSPILAGYNEQFF. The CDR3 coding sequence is TGTGCCAGCAGTTACTCGCCTATACTAGCGGGATACAATGAGCAGTTCTTC.

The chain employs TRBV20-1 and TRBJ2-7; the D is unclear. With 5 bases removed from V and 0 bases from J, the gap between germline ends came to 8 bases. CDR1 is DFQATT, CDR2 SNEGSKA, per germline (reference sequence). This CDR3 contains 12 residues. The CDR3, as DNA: TGCAGTGCTCATTGGAGCTCCTACGAGCAGTACTTC. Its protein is CSAHWSSYEQYF.

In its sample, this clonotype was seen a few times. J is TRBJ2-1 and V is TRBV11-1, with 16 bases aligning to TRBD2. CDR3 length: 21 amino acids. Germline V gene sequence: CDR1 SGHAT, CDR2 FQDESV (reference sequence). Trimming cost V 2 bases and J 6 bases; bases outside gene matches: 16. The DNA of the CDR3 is TGTGCCAGCAGCTTAATTGGGACTAGCGGGAGGGCCCCACACCCAGGCAATGAGCAGTTCTTC. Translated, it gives CASSLIGTSGRAPHPGNEQFF.

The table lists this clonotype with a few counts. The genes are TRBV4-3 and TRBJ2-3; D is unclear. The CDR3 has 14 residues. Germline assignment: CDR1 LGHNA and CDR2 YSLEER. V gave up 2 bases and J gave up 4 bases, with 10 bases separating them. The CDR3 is CASSQMTSADTQYF. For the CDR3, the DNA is TGCGCCAGCAGCCAAATGACTTCGGCAGATACGCAGTATTTT.

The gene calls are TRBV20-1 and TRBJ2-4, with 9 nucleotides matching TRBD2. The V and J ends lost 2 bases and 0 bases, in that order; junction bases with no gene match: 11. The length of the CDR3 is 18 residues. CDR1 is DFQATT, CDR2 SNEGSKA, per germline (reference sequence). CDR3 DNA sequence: TGCAGTGCTAGACTCCATAGCGGGAGCCCCATAGCCAAAAACATTCAGTACTTC. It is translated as CSARLHSGSPIAKNIQYF.

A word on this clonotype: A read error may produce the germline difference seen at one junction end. In nucleotides, the CDR3 is TGTTCCAGCAGCGTAGACAGAACGCAGCAGTACTTC. It translates to CSSSVDRTQQYF. The V and J genes are TRBV7-9 and TRBJ2-7; D may be TRBD1 (5 bases). The CDR3 runs 12 residues. CDR1 and CDR2 (germline): SEHNR, FQNEAQ (reference sequence).

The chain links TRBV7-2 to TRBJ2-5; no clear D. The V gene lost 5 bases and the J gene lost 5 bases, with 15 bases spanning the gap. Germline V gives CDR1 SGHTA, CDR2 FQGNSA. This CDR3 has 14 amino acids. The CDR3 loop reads CASSPGPEWETQYF. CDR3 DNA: TGTGCCAGCAGCCCCGGACCCGAGTGGGAGACCCAGTACTTC.